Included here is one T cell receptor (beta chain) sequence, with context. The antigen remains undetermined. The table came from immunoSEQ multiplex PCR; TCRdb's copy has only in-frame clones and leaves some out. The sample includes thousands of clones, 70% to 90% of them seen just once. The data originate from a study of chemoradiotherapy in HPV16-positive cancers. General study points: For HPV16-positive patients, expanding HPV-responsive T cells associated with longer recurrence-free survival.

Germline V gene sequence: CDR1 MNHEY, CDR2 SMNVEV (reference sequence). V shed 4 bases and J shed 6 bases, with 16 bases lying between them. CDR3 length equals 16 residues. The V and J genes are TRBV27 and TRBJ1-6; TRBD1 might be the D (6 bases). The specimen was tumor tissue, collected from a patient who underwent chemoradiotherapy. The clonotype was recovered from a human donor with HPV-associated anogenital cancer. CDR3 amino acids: CASSYTLTGSNSPLHF. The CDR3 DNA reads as TGTGCCAGCAGTTACACACTGACAGGTTCTAATTCACCCCTCCACTTT.